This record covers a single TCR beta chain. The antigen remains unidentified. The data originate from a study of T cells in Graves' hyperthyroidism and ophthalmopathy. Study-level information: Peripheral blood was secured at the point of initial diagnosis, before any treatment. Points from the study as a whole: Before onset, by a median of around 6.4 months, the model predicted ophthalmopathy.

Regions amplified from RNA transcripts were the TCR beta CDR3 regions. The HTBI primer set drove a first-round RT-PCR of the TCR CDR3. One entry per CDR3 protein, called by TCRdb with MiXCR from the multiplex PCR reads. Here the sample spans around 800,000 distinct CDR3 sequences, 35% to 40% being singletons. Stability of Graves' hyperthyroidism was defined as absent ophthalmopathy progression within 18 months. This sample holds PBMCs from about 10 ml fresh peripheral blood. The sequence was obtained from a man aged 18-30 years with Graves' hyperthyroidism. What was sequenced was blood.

The CDR3 here is CSLDWGAGWTEAFF. In DNA form, the CDR3 reads TGCAGCTTAGATTGGGGGGCAGGGTGGACTGAAGCTTTCTTT. This sequence joins TRBV29-1 and TRBJ1-1; TRBD1 is a possible D gene (6 bases). Looked up from germline, CDR1 is SQVTM and CDR2 is ANQGSEA. V dropped 8 bases and J dropped 5 bases, with 21 bases sitting between them. The CDR3 contains 14 residues.